This TCR beta chain was identified during a study of CD8+CD57+ T cells in acquired aplastic anemia. Looking at the study overall: Sorting CD4+ and CD8+ cells gave DNA averaging approximately 3 ug. Among healthy donors, CD4+ cells averaged about 11 million reads. Notes on the study in general: Patients showed no significant difference from controls in CD8+ Simpson's diversity. The study identified roughly 29 CD8+ CDR3 sequences shared by patients and controls.

Points on this clonotype: Its antigen is currently unknown.

Using genomic DNA as the template, TCR beta VDJ and CDR3 profiling was carried out. One entry per CDR3 protein, called by TCRdb with MiXCR from the reads. The sample holds a few hundred thousand distinct CDR3 sequences; 61% are singletons and the top ten take about 29%. The sample comprised sorted CD4+, CD8+, or CD8+CD57+ T cells (not recorded which) from PBMCs. The receptor was isolated from a human donor in good health.

CDR3 nucleotide sequence: TGTGCCATCAGTAGGGGACAGGGCTACGAGCAGTACTTC. Its translation: CAISRGQGYEQYF. The rearrangement uses TRBV10-3 and TRBJ2-7; 9 bases align to TRBD1. Germline lookup yields CDR1 ENHRY and CDR2 SYGVKD. The V gene end was trimmed by 5 bases and the J gene end by 3 bases; junction bases not matched to a gene: 2. The CDR3 is 13 amino acids.